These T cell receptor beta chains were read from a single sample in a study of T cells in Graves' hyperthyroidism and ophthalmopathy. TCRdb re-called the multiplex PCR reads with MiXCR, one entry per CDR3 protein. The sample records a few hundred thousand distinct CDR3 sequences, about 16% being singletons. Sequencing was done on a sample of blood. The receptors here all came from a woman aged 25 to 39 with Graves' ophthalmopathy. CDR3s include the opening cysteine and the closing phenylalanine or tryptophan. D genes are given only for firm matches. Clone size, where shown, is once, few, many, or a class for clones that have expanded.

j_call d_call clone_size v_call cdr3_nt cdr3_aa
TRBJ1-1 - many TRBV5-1 TGCGCCAGCAGCCCGAACCCGGGACAGAACACTGAAGCTTTCTTT CASSPNPGQNTEAFF
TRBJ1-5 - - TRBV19 TGTGCCAGTAGCGGATTACATAGCAATCAGCCCCAGCATTTT CASSGLHSNQPQHF
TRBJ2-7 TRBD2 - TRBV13 TGCGCCAGCAGCCGTCCGGGACTAGCGGGACTTTCCTACGAGCAGTACTTC CASSRPGLAGLSYEQYF
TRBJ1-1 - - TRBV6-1 TGTGCCAGCAGTAGGGGCGCGGACACTGAAGCTTTCTTT CASSRGADTEAFF
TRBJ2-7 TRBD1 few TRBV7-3 TGTGCCAGCAGCCCGGGACAGATTAGTGACGAGCAGTACTTC CASSPGQISDEQYF
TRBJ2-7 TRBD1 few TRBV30 TGTGCCTGGGGTGTGGAACGCTGGGACAGTGTAAGCTCCTACGAGCAGTACTTC CAWGVERWDSVSSYEQYF
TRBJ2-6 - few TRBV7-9 TGTGCCAGCAGCTTTGTAGCAGGGCTCGGGGCCAACGTCCTGACTTTC CASSFVAGLGANVLTF
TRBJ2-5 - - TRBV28 TGTGCCAGCAGTTTATTACGGGGGAAGGGGAAAGAGACCCAGTACTTC CASSLLRGKGKETQYF
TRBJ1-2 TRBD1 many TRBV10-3 TGTGCCATCAGTGAGACTACGGGACAGGATAATCACCTCTATGGCTACACCTTC CAISETTGQDNHLYGYTF
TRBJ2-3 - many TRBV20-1 TGCAGTGCTCCAGAATTACGAACTAGCACAGATACGCAGTATTTT CSAPELRTSTDTQYF
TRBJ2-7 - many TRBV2 TGTGCCAGCAGTGGTTTCGTGGGGGCACCCTACTACGAGCAGTACTTC CASSGFVGAPYYEQYF
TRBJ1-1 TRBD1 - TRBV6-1 TGTGCCAGCAGTTCCGGACAGGGTGGGACTGAAGCTTTCTTT CASSSGQGGTEAFF
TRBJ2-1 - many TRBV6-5 TGTGCCAGCAGTTACAGGGAAGACTACAATGAGCAGTTCTTC CASSYREDYNEQFF
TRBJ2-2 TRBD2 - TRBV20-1 TGCAGTGCTAGTCAGGGACTAGCGGACCTAAACACCGGGGAGCTGTTTTTT CSASQGLADLNTGELFF
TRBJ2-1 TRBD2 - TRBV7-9 TGTGCCAGCAGCGCCCCGGGACTAGCGGGAGGCTATGAGCAGTTCTTC CASSAPGLAGGYEQFF
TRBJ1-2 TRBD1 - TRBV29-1 TGCAGCGTTCAGACAGGGACTAACTATGGCTACACCTTC CSVQTGTNYGYTF
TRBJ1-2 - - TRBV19 TGTGCCAGTAGTATTGATACAGTCCTCTATGGCTACACCTTC CASSIDTVLYGYTF
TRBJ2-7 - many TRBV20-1 TGCAGTGCTACGGGGGCACACTCCTACGAGCAGTACTTC CSATGAHSYEQYF
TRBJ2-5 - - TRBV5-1 TGCGCCAGCAGCTTGGATATTACGAGTAAAGAGACCCAGTACTTC CASSLDITSKETQYF
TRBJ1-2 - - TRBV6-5 TGTGCCAGCAGTTACTCGGGGACCTATGGCTACACCTTC CASSYSGTYGYTF
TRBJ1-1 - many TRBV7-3 TGTGCCAGCAGCCTTATAGGGGCGAACACTGAAGCTTTCTTT CASSLIGANTEAFF
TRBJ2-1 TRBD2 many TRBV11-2 TGTGCCAGCAGCCCCAGCGGGAAATACAATGAGCAGTTCTTC CASSPSGKYNEQFF
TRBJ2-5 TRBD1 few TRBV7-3 TGTGCCAGCAGCTCGACCGGGACAGGTGACCAGTACTTC CASSSTGTGDQYF
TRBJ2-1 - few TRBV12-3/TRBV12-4 TGTGCCAGCAGTCCCCGGGAGTGGAGTGAGCAGTTCTTC CASSPREWSEQFF
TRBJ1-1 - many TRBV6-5 TGTGCCAGCAGTTACTCGACCCGGACTGAAGCTTTCTTT CASSYSTRTEAFF
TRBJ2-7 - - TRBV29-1 TGCAGCGCCAAAGGGGGTTACTCCTACGAGCGGTACTTC CSAKGGYSYERYF
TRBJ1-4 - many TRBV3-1 TGTGCCAGCAGCCAAGATCCCGGGGCGCGTGAAAAACTGTTTTTT CASSQDPGAREKLFF
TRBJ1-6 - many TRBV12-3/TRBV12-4 TGTGCCAGCACCTCGCTCGTGAATTCACCCCTCCACTTT CASTSLVNSPLHF
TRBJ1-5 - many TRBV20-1 TGCAGTGCTAGAGACGTGGGACAAGGACATCAGCCCCAGCATTTT CSARDVGQGHQPQHF
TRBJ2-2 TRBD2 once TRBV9 TGTGCCAGCAGCGTAGGTTCTAGCGGGAGGTCTGACACCGGGGAGCTGTTTTTT CASSVGSSGRSDTGELFF
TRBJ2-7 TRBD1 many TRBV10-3 TGTGCCATTTCCGGGACAGGGGGCTACGAGCAGTACTTC CAISGTGGYEQYF
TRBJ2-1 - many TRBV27 TGTGCCAGCAAAACCGATGTCTCCTACAATGAGCAGTTCTTC CASKTDVSYNEQFF
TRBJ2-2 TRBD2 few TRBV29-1 TGCAGCGTTGACTTATCCGGACTAGCGGGTAGCACCGGGGAGCTGTTTTTT CSVDLSGLAGSTGELFF
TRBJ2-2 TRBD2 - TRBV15 TGTGCCACCAGCAGAGACCTAGCGGAGTCGAACACCGGGGAGCTGTTTTTT CATSRDLAESNTGELFF
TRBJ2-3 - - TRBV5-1 TGCGCCAGCAGCCTCGTTGGGGTCAGCACAGATACGCAGTATTTT CASSLVGVSTDTQYF
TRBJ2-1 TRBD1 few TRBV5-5 TGTGCCAGCAGCTTGGGACAGGGTACCTACAATGAGCAGTTCTTC CASSLGQGTYNEQFF
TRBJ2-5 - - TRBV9 TGTGCCAGCAGCGTAGACAGGGCTCTCGGAGAGACCCAGTACTTC CASSVDRALGETQYF
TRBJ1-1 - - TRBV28 TGTGCCAGCACATACAGAAAAATGAACACTGAAGCTTTCTTT CASTYRKMNTEAFF
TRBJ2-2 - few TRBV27 TGTGCCAGCAGTTTCGTTGTCGCCGGGGAGCTGTTTTTT CASSFVVAGELFF
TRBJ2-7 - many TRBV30 TGTGCCTGGAGTGTACGGGCAGGGGAGCAGTACTTC CAWSVRAGEQYF
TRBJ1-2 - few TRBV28 TGTGCCAGCAGAACCCTCCAGGTAGTCCGAGACTACACCTTC CASRTLQVVRDYTF
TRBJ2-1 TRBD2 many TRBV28 TGTGCCAGCAGTCCGGGCGGGAGGTTGGGTGAGCAGTTCTTC CASSPGGRLGEQFF
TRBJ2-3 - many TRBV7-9 TGTGCCAGCAGCTTAGTTAGGAGGAGCACAGATACGCAGTATTTT CASSLVRRSTDTQYF
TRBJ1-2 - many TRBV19 TGTGCCAGTAGTATAATGTCGGATTTTAACTATGGCTACACCTTC CASSIMSDFNYGYTF
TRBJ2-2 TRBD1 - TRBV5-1 TGCGCCAGCAGCTCCACAGGGGCTGGCGGGGAGCTGTTTTTT CASSSTGAGGELFF
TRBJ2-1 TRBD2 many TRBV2 TGTGCCAGCAGTGAAGAGGCTAGCGGGAATGATGAGCAGTTCTTC CASSEEASGNDEQFF
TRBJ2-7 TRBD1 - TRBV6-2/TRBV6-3 TGTGCCAGCAGTTGGAGCAGGGGGTCCTACGAGCAGTACTTC CASSWSRGSYEQYF
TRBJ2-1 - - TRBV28 TGTGCCAGCACGGGACCATCGGATAATGAGCAGTTCTTC CASTGPSDNEQFF
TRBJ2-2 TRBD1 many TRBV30 TGTGCCTGGAGTGTTCTATCAGGGGGTGTGACGGCCGGGGAGCTGTTTTTT CAWSVLSGGVTAGELFF
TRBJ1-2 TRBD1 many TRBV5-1 TGCGCCAGCAGCTTGGCTGGGGACAGGGGATATGGCTACACCTTC CASSLAGDRGYGYTF
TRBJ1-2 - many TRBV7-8 TGTGCCAGCAGCTTAGGCGTCGGGGGCCTGGACTATGGCTACACCTTC CASSLGVGGLDYGYTF
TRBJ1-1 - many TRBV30 TGTGCCGGAACCCCGACAGACAGGACGAACACTGAAGCTTTCTTT CAGTPTDRTNTEAFF
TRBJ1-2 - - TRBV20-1 TGCAGTGCTAGAGCGGTCGGGAGCTATGGCTACACCTTC CSARAVGSYGYTF
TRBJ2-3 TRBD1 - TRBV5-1 TGCGCCAGCAGCTGGACAGGGGGCCAAGTAGATACGCAGTATTTT CASSWTGGQVDTQYF
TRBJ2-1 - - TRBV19 TGTGCCAGTAGTATAGAGGAAAATGAGCAGTTCTTC CASSIEENEQFF
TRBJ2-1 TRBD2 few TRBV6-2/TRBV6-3 TGTGCCGGCAGTGGGCGGGAGGCGTACAATGAGCAGTTCTTC CAGSGREAYNEQFF
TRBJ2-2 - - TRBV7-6 TGTGCCAGCAGCTTACTGGGGGAAGGGGTCACCGGGGAGCTGTTTTTT CASSLLGEGVTGELFF
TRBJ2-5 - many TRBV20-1 TGCAGTGCTAGTCGGCCCGCGGAGACCCAGTACTTC CSASRPAETQYF